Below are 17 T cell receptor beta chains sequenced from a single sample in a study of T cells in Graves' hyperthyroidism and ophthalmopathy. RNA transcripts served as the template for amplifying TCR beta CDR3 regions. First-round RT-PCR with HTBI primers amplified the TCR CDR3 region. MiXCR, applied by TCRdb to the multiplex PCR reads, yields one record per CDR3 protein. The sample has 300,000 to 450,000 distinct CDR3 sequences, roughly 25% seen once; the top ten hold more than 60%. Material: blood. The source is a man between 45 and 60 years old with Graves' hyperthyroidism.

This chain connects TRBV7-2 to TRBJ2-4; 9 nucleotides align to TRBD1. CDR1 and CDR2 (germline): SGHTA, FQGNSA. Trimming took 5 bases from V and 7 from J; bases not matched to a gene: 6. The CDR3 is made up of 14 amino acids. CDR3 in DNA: TGTGCCAGCAGCCTGGGGACAGGGTTGAACATTCAGTACTTC. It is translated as CASSLGTGLNIQYF.

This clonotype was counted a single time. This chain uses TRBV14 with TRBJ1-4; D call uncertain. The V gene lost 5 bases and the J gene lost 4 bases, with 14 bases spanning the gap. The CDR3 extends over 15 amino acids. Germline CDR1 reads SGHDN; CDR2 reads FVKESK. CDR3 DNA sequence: TGTGCCAGCAGCGCGGACGGGCACTTTAATGAAAAACTGTTTTTT. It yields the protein CASSADGHFNEKLFF.

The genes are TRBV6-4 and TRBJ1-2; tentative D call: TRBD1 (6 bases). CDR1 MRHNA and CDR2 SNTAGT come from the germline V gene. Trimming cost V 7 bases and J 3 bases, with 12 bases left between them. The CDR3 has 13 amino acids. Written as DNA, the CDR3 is TGTGCCAGCAATGGGGGCGCTGACTATGGCTACACCTTC. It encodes CASNGGADYGYTF.

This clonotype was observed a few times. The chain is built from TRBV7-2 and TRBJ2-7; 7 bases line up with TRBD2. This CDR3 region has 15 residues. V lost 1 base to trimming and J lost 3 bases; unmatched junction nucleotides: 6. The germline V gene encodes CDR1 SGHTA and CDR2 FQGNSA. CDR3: CASSLVGGTDYEQYF. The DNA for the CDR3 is TGTGCCAGCAGCTTAGTGGGGGGGACGGACTACGAGCAGTACTTC.

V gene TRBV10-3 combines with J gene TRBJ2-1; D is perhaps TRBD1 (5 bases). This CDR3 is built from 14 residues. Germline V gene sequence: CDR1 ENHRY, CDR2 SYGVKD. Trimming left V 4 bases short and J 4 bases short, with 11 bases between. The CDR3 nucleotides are TGTGCCATCAGTGTAGGGGTAGAATACAATGAGCAGTTCTTC. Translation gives CAISVGVEYNEQFF.

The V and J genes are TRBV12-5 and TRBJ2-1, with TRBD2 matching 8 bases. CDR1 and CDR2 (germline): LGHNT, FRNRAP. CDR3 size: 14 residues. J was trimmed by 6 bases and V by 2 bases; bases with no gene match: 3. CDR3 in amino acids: CASGLSGGLNEQFF. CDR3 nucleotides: TGTGCTAGTGGTTTGTCGGGGGGGCTCAATGAGCAGTTCTTC. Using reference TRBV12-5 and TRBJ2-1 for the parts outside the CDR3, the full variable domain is DARVTQTPRHKVTEMGQEVTMRCQPILGHNTVFWYRQTMMQGLELLAYFRNRAPLDDSGMPKDRFSAEMPDATLATLKIQPSEPRDSAVYFCASGLSGGLNEQFFGPGTRLTVL.

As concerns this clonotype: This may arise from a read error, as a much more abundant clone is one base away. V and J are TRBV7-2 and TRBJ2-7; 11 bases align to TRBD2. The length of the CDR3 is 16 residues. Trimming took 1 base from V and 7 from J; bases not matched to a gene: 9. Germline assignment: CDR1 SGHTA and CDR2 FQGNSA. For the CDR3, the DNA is TGTGCCAGCAGCTTAGGAACTAGCGGGAGACCCGATGAGCAGTACTTC. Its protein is CASSLGTSGRPDEQYF. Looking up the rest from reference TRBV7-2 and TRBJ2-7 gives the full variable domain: GAGVSQSPSNKVTEKGKDVELRCDPISGHTALYWYRQSLGQGLEFLIYFQGNSAPDKSGLPSDRFSAERTGGSVSTLTIQRTQQEDSAVYLCASSLGTSGRPDEQYFGPGTRLTVT.

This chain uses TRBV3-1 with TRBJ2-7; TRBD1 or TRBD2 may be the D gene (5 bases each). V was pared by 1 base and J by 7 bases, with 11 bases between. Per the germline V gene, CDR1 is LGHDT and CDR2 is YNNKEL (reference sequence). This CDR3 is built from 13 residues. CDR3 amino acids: CASSQGGVWEQYF. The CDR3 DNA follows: TGTGCCAGCAGCCAAGGAGGGGTCTGGGAGCAGTACTTC.

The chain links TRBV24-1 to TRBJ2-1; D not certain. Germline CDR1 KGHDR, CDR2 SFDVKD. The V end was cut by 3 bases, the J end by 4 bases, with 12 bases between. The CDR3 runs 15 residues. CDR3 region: CATSDPLRSYNEQFF. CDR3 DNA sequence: TGTGCCACCAGTGATCCCTTACGCTCGTACAATGAGCAGTTCTTC.

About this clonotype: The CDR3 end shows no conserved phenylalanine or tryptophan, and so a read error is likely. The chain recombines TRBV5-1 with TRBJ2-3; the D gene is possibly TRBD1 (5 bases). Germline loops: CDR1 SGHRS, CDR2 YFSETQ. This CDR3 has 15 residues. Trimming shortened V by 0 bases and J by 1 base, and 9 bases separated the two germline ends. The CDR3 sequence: CASSLEGRGTDTQYV. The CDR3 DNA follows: TGCGCCAGCAGCTTGGAAGGCAGGGGCACAGATACGCAGTATGTT.

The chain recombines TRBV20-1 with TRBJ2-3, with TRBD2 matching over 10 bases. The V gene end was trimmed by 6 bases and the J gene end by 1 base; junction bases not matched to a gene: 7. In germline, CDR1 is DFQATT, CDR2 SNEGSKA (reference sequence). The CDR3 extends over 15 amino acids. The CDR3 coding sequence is TGCAGTGCCAGCCTAGCGGGAGTCGGCACAGATACGCAGTATTTT. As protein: CSASLAGVGTDTQYF.

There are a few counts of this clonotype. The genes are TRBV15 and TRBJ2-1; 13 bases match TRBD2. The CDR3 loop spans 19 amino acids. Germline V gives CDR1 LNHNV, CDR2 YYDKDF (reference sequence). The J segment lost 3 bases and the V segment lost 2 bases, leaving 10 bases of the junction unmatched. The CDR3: CATSRSKWTSGSFYNEQFF. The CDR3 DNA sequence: TGTGCCACCAGCAGATCAAAGTGGACTAGCGGGAGTTTCTACAATGAGCAGTTCTTC.

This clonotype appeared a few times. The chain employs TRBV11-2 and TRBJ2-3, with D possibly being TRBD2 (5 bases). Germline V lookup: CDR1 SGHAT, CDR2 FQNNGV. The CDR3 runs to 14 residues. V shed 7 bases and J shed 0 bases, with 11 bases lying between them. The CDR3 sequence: CASNPGVSTDTQYF. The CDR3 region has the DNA TGTGCCAGCAACCCCGGGGTGAGCACAGATACGCAGTATTTT.

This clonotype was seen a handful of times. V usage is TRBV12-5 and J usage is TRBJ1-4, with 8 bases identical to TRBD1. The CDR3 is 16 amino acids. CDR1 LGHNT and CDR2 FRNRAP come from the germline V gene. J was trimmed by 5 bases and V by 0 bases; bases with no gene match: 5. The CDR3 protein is CASGLVRTGWNEKLFF. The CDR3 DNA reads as TGTGCTAGTGGTTTGGTCCGGACAGGGTGGAATGAAAAACTGTTTTTT.

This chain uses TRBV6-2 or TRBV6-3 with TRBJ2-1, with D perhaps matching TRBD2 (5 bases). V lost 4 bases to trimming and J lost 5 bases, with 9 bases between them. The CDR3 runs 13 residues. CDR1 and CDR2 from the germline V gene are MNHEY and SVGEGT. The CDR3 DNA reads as TGTGCCAGCAGTTTCCCGGGGAACAATGAGCAGTTCTTC. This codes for CASSFPGNNEQFF.

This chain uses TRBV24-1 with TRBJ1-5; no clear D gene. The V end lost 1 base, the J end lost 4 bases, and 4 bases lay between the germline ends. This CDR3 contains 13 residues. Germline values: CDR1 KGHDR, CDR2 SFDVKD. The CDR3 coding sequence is TGTGCCACCAGTGATTTCCGGAATCAGCCCCAGCATTTT. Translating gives CATSDFRNQPQHF.

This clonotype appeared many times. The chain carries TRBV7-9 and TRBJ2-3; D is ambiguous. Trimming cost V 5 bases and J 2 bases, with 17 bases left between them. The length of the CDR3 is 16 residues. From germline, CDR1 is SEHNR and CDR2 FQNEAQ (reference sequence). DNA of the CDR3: TGTGCCAGCAGCGAATTCGGCGGTGCATACACAGATACGCAGTATTTT. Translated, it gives CASSEFGGAYTDTQYF.